The 25 T cell receptor beta chains below all came from one sample that was sequenced in a study of PD-1 blockade in classical Hodgkin lymphoma. There was relapse after autologous stem cell transplantation in every patient, and there was variation in brentuximab vedotin exposure. The protocol was immunoSEQ multiplex PCR, while the TCRdb copy is restricted to in-frame clones and leaves out a portion. The sample holds 20,000 to 30,000 clones, around 67% seen once. Sequenced material: peripheral blood mononuclear cells (PBMCs), taken before the second cycle of nivolumab. The source of these receptors is a human donor with classical Hodgkin lymphoma.

This clone has only one observation. The chain links TRBV6-1 to TRBJ2-7, with TRBD1 matching over 8 bases. Germline-derived CDR1 and CDR2 are MNHNS and SASEGT. The length of the CDR3 is 12 residues. With 6 bases clipped from V and 5 bases from J, the junction kept 3 bases outside the gene matches. As DNA, the CDR3 is TGTGCCAGCAGGGACAGGGTCCACGAGCAGTACTTC. This gives the protein CASRDRVHEQYF.

This clone was recorded a few times. The rearrangement links TRBV27 to TRBJ1-2; D is perhaps TRBD1 (5 bases). Between the trimmed V and J ends, which lost 5 bases and 7 bases, there was a span of 20 bases. CDR3 size: 15 residues. Germline V gene sequence: CDR1 MNHEY, CDR2 SMNVEV (reference sequence). The CDR3 sequence is CASSPSRDERIGYTF. The CDR3 DNA reads as TGTGCCAGCAGTCCTTCCCGGGACGAACGGATTGGCTACACCTTC.

The rearrangement joins TRBV28 to TRBJ1-2; D is perhaps TRBD1 (5 bases). Trimming cost V 1 base and J 8 bases, with 8 bases left between them. This CDR3 comprises 12 residues. Germline V gene data show CDR1 as MDHEN and CDR2 as SYDVKM. DNA for the CDR3: TGTGCCAGCAGTTTATCAGGGAACGGCTACACCTTC. It yields the protein CASSLSGNGYTF.

The chain joins TRBV7-3 to TRBJ2-5; D perhaps matches TRBD1 (5 bases). The CDR3 has 15 residues. V shed 5 bases and J shed 5 bases, with 18 bases lying between them. Germline V gene lookup returns CDR1 SGHTA and CDR2 FQGTGA. The CDR3 loop reads CASSPTGHLTETQYF. DNA of the CDR3: TGTGCCAGCAGCCCCACAGGCCACTTGACTGAGACCCAGTACTTC.

Concerning this clone itself: Other nucleotide sequences from this sample produce the same CDR3. V is TRBV5-1 and J is TRBJ1-2; D call uncertain. The V end lost 0 bases, the J end lost 1 base, and 4 bases lay between the germline ends. The germline V gene has CDR1 SGHRS and CDR2 YFSETQ. This CDR3 region has 13 residues. The CDR3 DNA reads as TGCGCCAGCAGCTTGGATGGTAACTATGGCTACACCTTC. This sequence encodes CASSLDGNYGYTF.

The chain carries TRBV10-3 and TRBJ2-7, with a tentative D call TRBD2 (5 bases). V lost 5 bases and J 3 bases, leaving 11 bases between the germline ends. Germline lookup yields CDR1 ENHRY and CDR2 SYGVKD. This CDR3 has 13 amino acids. The CDR3 loop reads CAISPSGGYEQYF. DNA of the CDR3: TGTGCCATCAGTCCTTCTGGAGGCTACGAGCAGTACTTC.

This clone was seen only a few times. V is TRBV28 and J is TRBJ2-5, with 11 bases identical to TRBD2. Germline-derived CDR1 and CDR2 are MDHEN and SYDVKM. This CDR3 contains 14 residues. V lost 4 bases and J lost 5; bases outside the gene matches: 3. The CDR3 DNA sequence: TGTGCCAGCAGTTCACTAGCGGGGGTGGAGACCCAGTACTTC. Translating it yields CASSSLAGVETQYF.

This sequence joins TRBV28 and TRBJ1-5, with a weak D call TRBD1 (5 bases). The CDR3 is 12 residues long. In germline, CDR1 is MDHEN, CDR2 SYDVKM. Deletions cut 6 bases from V and 9 bases from J, with 12 bases between. The CDR3 protein is CASSQGSLPQHF. CDR3 bases: TGTGCCAGCAGCCAGGGCAGTCTGCCCCAGCATTTT.

V and J are TRBV27 and TRBJ2-5; a weak D match, TRBD2 (6 bases). Trimming cost V 7 bases and J 7 bases, with 10 bases left between them. Germline V gene lookup returns CDR1 MNHEY and CDR2 SMNVEV (reference sequence). The CDR3 extends over 11 amino acids. This CDR3 reads CASNSGVTQYF. In DNA, the CDR3 is TGTGCCAGCAATTCGGGAGTGACCCAGTACTTC.

The genes are TRBV28 and TRBJ1-2, with unresolved D. Per the germline V gene, CDR1 is MDHEN and CDR2 is SYDVKM. The V end was cut by 6 bases, the J end by 0 bases, with 23 bases between. The CDR3 contains 18 residues. CDR3 loop: CASSSSEGYYVPNYGYTF. CDR3 in DNA: TGTGCCAGCAGCTCATCCGAGGGTTACTACGTACCTAACTATGGCTACACCTTC.

The chain couples TRBV29-1 to TRBJ2-3; no clear D. CDR1 and CDR2 from the germline V gene are SQVTM and ANQGSEA. The CDR3 is 13 residues long. V was clipped by 3 bases and J by 2 bases, with 9 bases between them. CDR3 sequence (DNA): TGCAGCGTTGATGGGTCTCCCACAGATACGCAGTATTTT. Its translation: CSVDGSPTDTQYF.

This rearrangement joins TRBV4-1 to TRBJ2-3; D is possibly TRBD2 (6 bases). The V end was cut by 6 bases, the J end by 3 bases, with 19 bases between. The CDR3 covers 16 residues. Germline CDR1 MGHRA, CDR2 YSYEKL. CDR3 DNA sequence: TGCGCCAGCAGACCCGGGGCGGGGCTGGGGACAGATACGCAGTATTTT. Protein product: CASRPGAGLGTDTQYF.

CDR3 residues: CASIPSGGRGNNEQFF. CDR3 nucleotide sequence: TGTGCCAGCATCCCCTCCGGAGGGCGGGGAAACAATGAGCAGTTCTTC. The rearrangement uses TRBV27 and TRBJ2-1; D might be TRBD2 (6 bases). The CDR3 loop spans 16 amino acids. Germline assignment: CDR1 MNHEY and CDR2 SMNVEV (reference sequence). The V and J ends lost 7 bases and 5 bases respectively, with 21 bases between them.

This clone was seen a few times. V gene TRBV30 combines with J gene TRBJ1-2; D gene uncertain. The CDR3 covers 13 residues. The ends were cut back, 0 bases at V and 1 base at J, with 6 bases in the middle. Looked up from germline, CDR1 is GTSNPN and CDR2 is SVGIG (reference sequence). The CDR3 protein is CAWSVGSNYGYTF. The CDR3 DNA follows: TGTGCCTGGAGTGTGGGCAGTAACTATGGCTACACCTTC.

The DNA for the CDR3 is TGTGCCTGGAGTAGGACTAGCGTCTCCCAAAGCACAGATACGCAGTATTTT. As protein: CAWSRTSVSQSTDTQYF. The chain links TRBV30 to TRBJ2-3, with TRBD2 identical over 9 bases. The CDR3 covers 17 residues. J lost 0 bases, V lost 2 bases, and 9 bases had no gene match. Germline-derived CDR1 and CDR2 are GTSNPN and SVGIG (reference sequence).

This chain joins TRBV28 and TRBJ1-3; D not resolved. The CDR3 has 15 amino acids. Trimming took 0 bases from V and 3 from J, leaving 9 bases between them. CDR1 and CDR2 (germline): MDHEN, SYDVKM. DNA for the CDR3: TGTGCCAGCAGTTTATGGAGTCAGGTTGGAAACACCATATATTTT. This codes for CASSLWSQVGNTIYF. Together with reference TRBV28 and TRBJ1-3, the CDR3 gives the full variable domain: DVKVTQSSRYLVKRTGEKVFLECVQDMDHENMFWYRQDPGLGLRLIYFSYDVKMKEKGDIPEGYSVSREKKERFSLILESASTNQTSMYLCASSLWSQVGNTIYFGEGSWLTVV.

The chain uses TRBV28 and TRBJ1-5; no clear D. This CDR3 comprises 17 residues. The germline gives CDR1 MDHEN, CDR2 SYDVKM. Trimming took 2 bases from V and 0 from J, leaving 14 bases between them. The chain's CDR3 is CASSLGRGKYSNQPQHF. CDR3 DNA sequence: TGTGCCAGCAGTTTAGGTAGAGGAAAATATAGCAATCAGCCCCAGCATTTT.

This clone has a handful of counts. This chain uses TRBV27 with TRBJ1-1; D might be TRBD1 (5 bases). CDR1 and CDR2 (germline): MNHEY, SMNVEV (reference sequence). V was trimmed by 7 bases and J by 0 bases, leaving 12 bases between them. The CDR3 is 14 amino acids. CDR3 sequence (DNA): TGTGCCAGCACCCAGACAGCAATGAACACTGAAGCTTTCTTT. Its translation is CASTQTAMNTEAFF.

This chain links TRBV11-2 with TRBJ1-1; possible D gene TRBD1, 5 bases. The CDR3 runs 13 residues. The germline V and J ends were trimmed by 2 bases and 4 bases, with 8 bases remaining between them. The germline CDR1 and CDR2 sequences are SGHAT and FQNNGV. The CDR3 reads CASSLQGVTEAFF. For the CDR3, the DNA is TGTGCCAGCAGCTTACAGGGAGTCACTGAAGCTTTCTTT.

The chain recombines TRBV7-9 with TRBJ2-1; 8 bases fit TRBD2. With 7 bases clipped from V and 6 bases from J, the junction kept 8 bases outside the gene matches. CDR1 and CDR2 from the germline V gene are SEHNR and FQNEAQ (reference sequence). The CDR3 runs to 14 residues. The CDR3 here is CASTELGLANEQFF. In nucleotides, the CDR3 is TGTGCCAGCACCGAATTAGGACTAGCCAATGAGCAGTTCTTC.

The CDR3 is CASSLPTTNYGYTF. The CDR3 nucleotides read TGTGCCAGCAGCTTACCTACCACTAACTATGGCTACACCTTC. The rearrangement uses TRBV11-2 and TRBJ1-2, with no clear D. Per germline, CDR1 SGHAT and CDR2 FQNNGV. Between the trimmed V and J ends, which lost 2 bases and 0 bases, there was a span of 7 bases. CDR3 length: 14 amino acids.

CDR3 sequence reads: CAISEPPGGGTDTQYF. The CDR3 DNA follows: TGTGCCATCAGTGAGCCCCCTGGGGGGGGCACAGATACGCAGTATTTT. The J gene is TRBJ2-3, the V gene TRBV10-3; 7 nucleotides agree with TRBD2. Germline values: CDR1 ENHRY, CDR2 SYGVKD. The V segment lost 2 bases and the J segment 1 base; nucleotides outside the gene matches: 6. The CDR3 contains 16 residues.

The V and J genes are TRBV19 and TRBJ2-6; D call uncertain. Germline V lookup: CDR1 LNHDA, CDR2 SQIVND (reference sequence). The CDR3 covers 16 residues. V gave up 3 bases and J gave up 0 bases, with 9 bases separating them. CDR3 coding DNA: TGTGCCAGTAGTATCGGCGGTTTCTCTGGGGCCAACGTCCTGACTTTC. Protein sequence: CASSIGGFSGANVLTF.

This clone was found a few times. The rearrangement uses TRBV6-6 and TRBJ2-2, with 14 nucleotides matching TRBD2. Per germline, CDR1 MNHNY and CDR2 SVGAGI (reference sequence). V trimming: 4 bases; J trimming: 4 bases; junction bases outside the gene matches: 2. CDR3 length: 16 residues. CDR3 sequence reads: CASSSTSGGATGELFF. In nucleotides, the CDR3 is TGTGCCAGCAGTTCGACTAGCGGGGGGGCCACCGGGGAGCTGTTTTTT.

This clone has only a few counts. This chain links TRBV7-8 with TRBJ2-3, with unresolved D. From germline, CDR1 is SGHVS and CDR2 FQNEAQ. This CDR3 region has 12 residues. V shed 5 bases and J shed 2 bases, with 5 bases lying between them. The CDR3 loop reads CASSRITDTQYF. The CDR3 nucleotides are TGTGCCAGCAGCCGAATCACAGATACGCAGTATTTT.